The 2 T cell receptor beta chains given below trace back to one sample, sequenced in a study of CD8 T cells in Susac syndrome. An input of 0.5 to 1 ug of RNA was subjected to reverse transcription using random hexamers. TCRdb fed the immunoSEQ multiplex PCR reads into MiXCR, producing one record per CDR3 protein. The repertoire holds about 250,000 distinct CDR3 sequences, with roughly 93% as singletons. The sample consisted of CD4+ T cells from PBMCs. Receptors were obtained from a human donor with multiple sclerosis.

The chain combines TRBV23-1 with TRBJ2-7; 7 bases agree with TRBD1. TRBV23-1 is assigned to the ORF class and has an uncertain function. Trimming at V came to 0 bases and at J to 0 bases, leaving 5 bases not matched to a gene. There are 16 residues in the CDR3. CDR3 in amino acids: CASSQSNRGSSYEQYV. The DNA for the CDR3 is TGCGCCAGCAGTCAATCGAACAGGGGAAGCTCCTACGAGCAGTACGTC.

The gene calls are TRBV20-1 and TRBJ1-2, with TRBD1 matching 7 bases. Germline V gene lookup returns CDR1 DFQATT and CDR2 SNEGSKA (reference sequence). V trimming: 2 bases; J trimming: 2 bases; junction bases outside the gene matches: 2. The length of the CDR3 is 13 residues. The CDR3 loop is CSARPGGNYGYTF. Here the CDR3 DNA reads TGCAGTGCTAGACCAGGGGGGAACTATGGCTACACCTTC.